This TCR beta chain was captured by sequencing in a study of T cell repertoires in cytomegalovirus infection. Study details: The study used recently identified HLA-C-restricted and well-studied HLA-B-restricted CMV epitopes. Public TCR beta signatures indicated both CMV infection and matching HLA type.

V was pared by 5 bases and J by 7 bases, with 9 bases between. Germline CDR1 and CDR2: SEHNR and FQNEAQ (reference sequence). The CDR3 has 12 residues. In TCRdb, the reads were re-called with MiXCR into one record per CDR3 protein. The sample carries 550,000 to 850,000 distinct CDR3 sequences, around 30% recorded once. In this sample, this clonotype turned up a few times. Antigen specificity is unknown. Study-level results: Using cumulative public TCR beta family frequency, the authors identified those who carried CMV together with the relevant HLA.

The V gene is TRBV7-9, the J gene TRBJ2-1; D unclear. The sequence came from a human donor in good health (CMV status not recorded). Some clones in this sample may be carry-over from other donors' samples. Sequenced material: cultured PBMCs, taken from culture after CMV antigen stimulation. CDR3 in amino acids: CASSPAFNEQFF. In nucleotides, the CDR3 is TGTGCCAGCAGCCCGGCCTTTAATGAGCAGTTCTTC.